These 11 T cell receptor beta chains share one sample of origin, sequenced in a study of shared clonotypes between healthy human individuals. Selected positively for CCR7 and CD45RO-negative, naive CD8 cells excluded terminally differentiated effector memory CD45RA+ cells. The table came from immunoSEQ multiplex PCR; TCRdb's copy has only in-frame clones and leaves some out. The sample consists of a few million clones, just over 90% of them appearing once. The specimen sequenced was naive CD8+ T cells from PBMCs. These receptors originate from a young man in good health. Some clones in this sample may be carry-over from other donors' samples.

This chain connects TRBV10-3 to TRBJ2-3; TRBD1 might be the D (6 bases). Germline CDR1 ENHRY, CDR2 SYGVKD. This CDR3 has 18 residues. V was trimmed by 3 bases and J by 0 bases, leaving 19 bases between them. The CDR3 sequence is CAISEWLGDIPSTDTQYF. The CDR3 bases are TGTGCCATCAGTGAATGGTTGGGGGACATCCCTAGCACAGATACGCAGTATTTT.

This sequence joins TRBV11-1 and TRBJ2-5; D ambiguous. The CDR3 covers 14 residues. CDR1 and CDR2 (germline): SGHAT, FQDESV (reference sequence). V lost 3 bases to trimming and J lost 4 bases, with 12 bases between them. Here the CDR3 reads CASSFPLLGETQYF. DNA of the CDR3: TGTGCCAGCAGCTTCCCACTCTTGGGAGAGACCCAGTACTTC.

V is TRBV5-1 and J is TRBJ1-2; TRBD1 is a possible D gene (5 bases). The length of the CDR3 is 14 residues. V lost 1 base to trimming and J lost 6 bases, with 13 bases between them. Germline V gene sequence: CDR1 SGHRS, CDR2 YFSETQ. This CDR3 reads CASSLSQGGDGYTF. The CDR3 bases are TGCGCCAGCAGCTTGAGCCAGGGAGGCGATGGCTACACCTTC. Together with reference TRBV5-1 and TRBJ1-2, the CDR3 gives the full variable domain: KAGVTQTPRYLIKTRGQQVTLSCSPISGHRSVSWYQQTPGQGLQFLFEYFSETQRNKGNFPGRFSGRQFSNSRSEMNVSTLELGDSALYLCASSLSQGGDGYTFGSGTRLTVV.

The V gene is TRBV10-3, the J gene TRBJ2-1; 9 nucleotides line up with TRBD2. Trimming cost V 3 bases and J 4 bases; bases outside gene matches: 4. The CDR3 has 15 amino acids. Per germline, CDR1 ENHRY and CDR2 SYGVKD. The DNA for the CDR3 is TGTGCCATCAGTGAAGTAGCGGGGGTTTACAATGAGCAGTTCTTC. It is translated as CAISEVAGVYNEQFF.

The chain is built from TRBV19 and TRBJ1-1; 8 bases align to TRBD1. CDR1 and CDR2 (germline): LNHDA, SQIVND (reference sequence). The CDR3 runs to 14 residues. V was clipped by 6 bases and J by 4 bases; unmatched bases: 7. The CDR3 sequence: CASRESTGGTEAFF. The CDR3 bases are TGTGCCAGTAGGGAATCTACAGGGGGCACTGAAGCTTTCTTT.

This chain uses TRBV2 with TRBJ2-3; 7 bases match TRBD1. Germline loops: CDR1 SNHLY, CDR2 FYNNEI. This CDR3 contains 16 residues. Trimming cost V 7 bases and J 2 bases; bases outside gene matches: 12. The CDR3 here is CASTNPRTGNTDTQYF. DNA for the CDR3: TGTGCCAGCACCAACCCTCGGACAGGCAACACAGATACGCAGTATTTT.

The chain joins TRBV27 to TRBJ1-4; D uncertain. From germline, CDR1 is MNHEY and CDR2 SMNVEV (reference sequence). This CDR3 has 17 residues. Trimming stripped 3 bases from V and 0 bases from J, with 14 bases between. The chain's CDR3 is CASSFNSYSATNEKLFF. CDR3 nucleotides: TGTGCCAGCAGTTTTAATTCCTATAGTGCAACTAATGAAAAACTGTTTTTT. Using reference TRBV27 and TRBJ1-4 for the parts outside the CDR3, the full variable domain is EAQVTQNPRYLITVTGKKLTVTCSQNMNHEYMSWYRQDPGLGLRQIYYSMNVEVTDKGDVPEGYKVSRKEKRNFPLILESPSPNQTSLYFCASSFNSYSATNEKLFFGSGTQLSVL.

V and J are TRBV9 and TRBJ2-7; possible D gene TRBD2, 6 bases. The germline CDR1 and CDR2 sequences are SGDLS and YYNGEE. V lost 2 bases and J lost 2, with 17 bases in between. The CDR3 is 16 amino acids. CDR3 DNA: TGTGCCAGCAGCGTCGGAAGGGAGGCCCCCACCTACGAGCAGTACTTC. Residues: CASSVGREAPTYEQYF.

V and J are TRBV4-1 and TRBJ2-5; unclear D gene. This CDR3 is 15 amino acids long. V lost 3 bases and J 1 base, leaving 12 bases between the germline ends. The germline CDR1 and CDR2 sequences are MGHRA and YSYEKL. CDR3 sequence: CASSQYKGGQETQYF. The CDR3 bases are TGCGCCAGCAGCCAGTATAAGGGCGGCCAAGAGACCCAGTACTTC.

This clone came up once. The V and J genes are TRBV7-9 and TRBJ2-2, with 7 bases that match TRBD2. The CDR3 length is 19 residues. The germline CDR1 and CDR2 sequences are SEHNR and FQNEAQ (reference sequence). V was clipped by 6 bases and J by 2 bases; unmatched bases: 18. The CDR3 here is CASSSPSSGGPFNTGELFF. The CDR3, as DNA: TGTGCCAGCAGTTCCCCTTCTAGCGGCGGTCCGTTCAACACCGGGGAGCTGTTTTTT. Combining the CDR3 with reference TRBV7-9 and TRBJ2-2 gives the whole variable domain DTGVSQNPRHKITKRGQNVTFRCDPISEHNRLYWYRQTLGQGPEFLTYFQNEAQLEKSRLLSDRFSAERPKGSFSTLEIQRTEQGDSAMYLCASSSPSSGGPFNTGELFFGEGSRLTVL.

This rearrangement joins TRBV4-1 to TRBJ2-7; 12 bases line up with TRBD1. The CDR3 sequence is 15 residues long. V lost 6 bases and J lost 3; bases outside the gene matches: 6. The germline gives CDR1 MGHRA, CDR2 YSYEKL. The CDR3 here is CASRTRDRGLYEQYF. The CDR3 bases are TGCGCCAGCAGGACCCGGGACAGGGGGCTCTACGAGCAGTACTTC.